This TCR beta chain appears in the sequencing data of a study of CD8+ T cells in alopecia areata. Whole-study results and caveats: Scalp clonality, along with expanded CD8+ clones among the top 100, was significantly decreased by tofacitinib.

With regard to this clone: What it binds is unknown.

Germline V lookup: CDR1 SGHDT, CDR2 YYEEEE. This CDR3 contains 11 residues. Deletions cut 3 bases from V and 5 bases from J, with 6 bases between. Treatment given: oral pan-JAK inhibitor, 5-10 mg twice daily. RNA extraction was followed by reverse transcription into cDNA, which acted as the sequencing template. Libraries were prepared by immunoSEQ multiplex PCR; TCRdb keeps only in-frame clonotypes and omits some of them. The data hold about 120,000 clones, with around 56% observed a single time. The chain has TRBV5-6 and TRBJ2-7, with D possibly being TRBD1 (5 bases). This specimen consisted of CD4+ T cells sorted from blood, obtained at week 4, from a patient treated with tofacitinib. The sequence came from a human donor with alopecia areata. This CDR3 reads CASSSRDEQYF. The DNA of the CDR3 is TGTGCCAGCAGCTCCAGGGACGAGCAGTACTTC.